This TCR beta chain was profiled in a study of cytomegalovirus exposure and HLA in healthy donors. Germline lookup yields CDR1 MGHRA and CDR2 YSYEKL. Trimming pared 1 base from V and 12 bases from J, leaving 13 bases between. The CDR3 totals 12 residues. The repertoire was sequenced with immunoSEQ multiplex PCR; TCRdb's copy has only in-frame clones and lacks some. The sample holds roughly 65,000 clones, 94% seen once. The source is a man between 18 and 35 years old in good health and CMV-seropositive. V is TRBV4-1 and J is TRBJ2-7; tentatively, D is TRBD2 (7 bases). The specimen was PBMCs. The CDR3 DNA follows: TGCGCCAGCAGCCAAGTCGGGGGGCCGCGGTACTTC. The encoded protein is CASSQVGGPRYF.